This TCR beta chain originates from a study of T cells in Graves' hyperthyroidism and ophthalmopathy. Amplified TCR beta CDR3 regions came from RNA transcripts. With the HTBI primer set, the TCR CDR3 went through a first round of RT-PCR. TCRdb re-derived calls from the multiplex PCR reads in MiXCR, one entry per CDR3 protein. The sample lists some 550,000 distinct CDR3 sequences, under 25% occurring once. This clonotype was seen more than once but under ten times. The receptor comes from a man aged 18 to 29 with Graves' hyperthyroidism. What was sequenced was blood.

CDR3 in amino acids: CASSGGNRDSAFF. The CDR3 DNA follows: TGTGCCAGCAGTGGAGGGAACCGGGACTCCGCTTTCTTT. The V gene is TRBV5-6, the J gene TRBJ1-1, with D maybe TRBD1 (5 bases). This CDR3 is 13 amino acids long. V was shortened by 5 bases and J by 11 bases, with 19 bases between the two germline ends. Germline V gives CDR1 SGHDT, CDR2 YYEEEE.